The 29 T cell receptor beta chains below all came from one sample that was sequenced in a study of cytomegalovirus exposure and HLA in healthy donors. 13 Jbeta primers and 60 Vbeta primers were used for the PCR. The repertoire was sequenced with immunoSEQ multiplex PCR; TCRdb's copy has only in-frame clones and lacks some. The table shows some 160,000 clones, with about 72% occurring only once. The sequenced sample was PBMCs. These receptors all stem from a man aged 35 to 55 in good health and CMV-seronegative.

The rearrangement links TRBV6-5 to TRBJ2-3, with D maybe TRBD2 (5 bases). The germline CDR1 and CDR2 sequences are MNHEY and SVGAGI. V shed 0 bases and J shed 1 base, with 11 bases lying between them. The CDR3 covers 16 residues. Here the CDR3 reads CASSYSRTPGTDTQYF. CDR3 DNA sequence: TGTGCCAGCAGTTACTCGAGGACTCCAGGCACAGATACGCAGTATTTT.

The rearrangement uses TRBV6-5 and TRBJ1-6, with 7 nucleotides matching TRBD1. The CDR3 totals 16 residues. Per the germline V gene, CDR1 is MNHEY and CDR2 is SVGAGI. The trim removed 0 bases at V and 4 bases at J, leaving 3 bases unmatched. CDR3 in DNA: TGTGCCAGCAGTTACTCGTTGGGACAGTATAATTCACCCCTCCACTTT. Protein: CASSYSLGQYNSPLHF.

V usage is TRBV5-1 and J usage is TRBJ2-7; weak D call: TRBD2 (6 bases). CDR1 is SGHRS, CDR2 YFSETQ, per germline. V lost 6 bases and J 6 bases, leaving 16 bases between the germline ends. The CDR3 consists of 13 residues. The CDR3 spells CASTRDLGLEQYF. CDR3 nucleotide sequence: TGCGCCAGCACCCGGGACTTAGGGCTCGAGCAGTACTTC.

The rearrangement joins TRBV7-9 to TRBJ2-7; D call uncertain. The CDR3 loop spans 15 amino acids. V gave up 1 base and J gave up 5 bases, with 15 bases separating them. The germline V gene encodes CDR1 SEHNR and CDR2 FQNEAQ (reference sequence). The CDR3 sequence: CASSLGPLRINEQYF. The CDR3 DNA reads TGTGCCAGCAGCTTAGGTCCGCTGCGGATCAACGAGCAGTACTTC.

A few counts support this clone. This sequence joins TRBV4-1 and TRBJ2-7, with 9 bases aligning to TRBD2. The germline CDR1 and CDR2 sequences are MGHRA and YSYEKL. V dropped 3 bases and J dropped 6; count of bases not matched to a gene: 12. CDR3 length equals 16 residues. This chain's CDR3 is CASSQAGTSGLPEQYF. The CDR3 nucleotides are TGCGCCAGCAGCCAGGCGGGTACTAGCGGGTTGCCCGAGCAGTACTTC.

This rearrangement joins TRBV19 to TRBJ2-1; 13 bases match TRBD2. V gave up 1 base and J gave up 8 bases; unmatched junction bases: 2. The CDR3 has 15 residues. Germline CDR1 reads LNHDA; CDR2 reads SQIVND (reference sequence). CDR3 loop: CASSIGLAGGHEQFF. CDR3 nucleotides: TGTGCCAGTAGTATAGGACTAGCGGGAGGCCATGAGCAGTTCTTC.

This chain joins TRBV7-2 and TRBJ2-1; possible D gene TRBD1, 6 bases. The CDR3 is made up of 13 amino acids. CDR1 and CDR2 (germline): SGHTA, FQGNSA. The V gene lost 6 bases and the J gene lost 5 bases, with 11 bases spanning the gap. The CDR3 region has the DNA TGTGCCAGCAGATCAACAGGGCACAATGAGCAGTTCTTC. Translated: CASRSTGHNEQFF.

The chain recombines TRBV11-2 with TRBJ1-2, with D possibly TRBD1 on 5 matching bases. The CDR3 totals 12 residues. V gave up 5 bases and J gave up 5 bases, with 9 bases separating them. Looked up from germline, CDR1 is SGHAT and CDR2 is FQNNGV. The CDR3 nucleotides read TGTGCCAGCAGCCCGGGACTGTATGGCTACACCTTC. Encoded protein: CASSPGLYGYTF.

The chain couples TRBV6-5 to TRBJ1-1; TRBD1 agrees at 7 bases. Looked up from germline, CDR1 is MNHEY and CDR2 is SVGAGI. The CDR3 loop spans 15 amino acids. Trimming cost V 5 bases and J 0 bases; bases outside gene matches: 6. The chain's CDR3 is CASSTVQGMNTEAFF. The CDR3 DNA reads as TGTGCCAGCAGTACAGTACAGGGGATGAACACTGAAGCTTTCTTT.

The chain couples TRBV7-9 to TRBJ1-1; D is unresolved. V shed 4 bases and J shed 3 bases, with 21 bases lying between them. CDR1 is SEHNR and CDR2 is FQNEAQ in the germline V gene (reference sequence). The CDR3 covers 17 residues. The CDR3 is CASSSMGQLLSYTEAFF. CDR3 nucleotide sequence: TGTGCCAGCAGCTCAATGGGCCAGCTTCTATCGTACACTGAAGCTTTCTTT. Full variable domain (missing parts from reference TRBV7-9 and TRBJ1-1): DTGVSQNPRHKITKRGQNVTFRCDPISEHNRLYWYRQTLGQGPEFLTYFQNEAQLEKSRLLSDRFSAERPKGSFSTLEIQRTEQGDSAMYLCASSSMGQLLSYTEAFFGQGTRLTVV.

This clone was seen more than once but under ten times. The CDR3 is CASSLVASGRYEQYF. The CDR3 DNA sequence: TGTGCCAGCAGCTTGGTGGCATCCGGGAGATACGAGCAGTACTTC. The chain carries TRBV5-4 and TRBJ2-7; a possible D gene is TRBD2 (6 bases). The ends were cut back, 0 bases at V and 4 bases at J, with 14 bases in the middle. Germline lookup yields CDR1 SGHNT and CDR2 YYREEE (reference sequence). This CDR3 has 15 residues.

V is TRBV7-9 and J is TRBJ1-1; a weak D match, TRBD1 (6 bases). CDR1 is SEHNR, CDR2 FQNEAQ, per germline (reference sequence). Trimming took off 4 bases at V and 6 bases at J, with 15 bases between the two ends. The CDR3 runs 14 residues. The CDR3 loop is CASSSRTDSAEAFF. CDR3 DNA sequence: TGTGCCAGCAGCTCCAGGACAGACTCAGCTGAAGCTTTCTTT.

This clone was counted between two and nine times. The chain has TRBV19 and TRBJ2-7; D might be TRBD2 (6 bases). CDR3 size: 15 residues. The V gene lost 11 bases and the J gene lost 3 bases, with 23 bases spanning the gap. Germline V CDR1 and CDR2: LNHDA, SQIVND (reference sequence). CDR3 amino acids: CASRVGAGGFYEQYF. In nucleotides, the CDR3 is TGTGCCTCTAGGGTCGGTGCCGGGGGATTCTACGAGCAGTACTTC.

V gene TRBV16 combines with J gene TRBJ2-1; 8 nucleotides match TRBD1. Germline V lookup: CDR1 KGHSY, CDR2 FQNENV. Losses at the gene ends were 1 base for V and 4 bases for J; bases not matched to a gene: 3. The CDR3 is made up of 15 amino acids. The CDR3 here is CASSQFRGRYNEQFF. The CDR3 coding sequence is TGTGCCAGCAGCCAATTCAGGGGGCGGTACAATGAGCAGTTCTTC.

The genes are TRBV7-2 and TRBJ1-3, with a weak D call TRBD1 (5 bases). Germline V gene lookup returns CDR1 SGHTA and CDR2 FQGNSA. The CDR3 runs 16 residues. The V end lost 5 bases, the J end lost 0 bases, and 14 bases lay between the germline ends. CDR3 region: CASSQTGGSSGNTIYF. The DNA of the CDR3 is TGTGCCAGCAGCCAGACCGGGGGGAGCTCTGGAAACACCATATATTTT.

This clone was observed a few times. The chain employs TRBV27 and TRBJ2-6, with 8 bases lining up with TRBD1. The J segment lost 4 bases and the V segment lost 4 bases, leaving 9 bases of the junction unmatched. Looked up from germline, CDR1 is MNHEY and CDR2 is SMNVEV (reference sequence). This CDR3 contains 17 residues. The CDR3 coding sequence is TGTGCCAGCAGTTGGGACAGGCCAATTATAGGGGCCAACGTCCTGACTTTC. It translates to CASSWDRPIIGANVLTF.

The V call is TRBV21-1, the J call TRBJ2-5; the listed D gene, TRBD1, was not tested against the DNA. TRBV21-1 is deemed a pseudogene. The length of the CDR3 is 11 residues. The CDR3 loop is CASGARETQYF. Written as DNA, the CDR3 is TGTGCCAGCGGGGCTCGGGAGACCCAGTACTTC.

The gene calls are TRBV4-1 and TRBJ2-3, with TRBD2 identical over 7 bases. Germline CDR1 and CDR2: MGHRA and YSYEKL. V shed 0 bases and J 1 base; nucleotides not matched to a gene: 7. The CDR3 consists of 17 residues. Here the CDR3 DNA reads TGCGCCAGCAGCCAAGAATGGGGTGCGGGAGGCACAGATACGCAGTATTTT. Translating gives CASSQEWGAGGTDTQYF.

The count of this clone is one. The rearrangement uses TRBV2 and TRBJ2-7, with TRBD2 matching over 12 bases. V shed 6 bases and J 2 bases; nucleotides not matched to a gene: 5. Germline loops: CDR1 SNHLY, CDR2 FYNNEI. The CDR3 runs to 15 residues. CDR3 sequence reads: CASSPRTSGAYEQYF. In DNA form, the CDR3 reads TGTGCCAGCAGCCCACGGACTAGCGGGGCCTACGAGCAGTACTTC.

This chain joins TRBV4-3 and TRBJ2-2; 9 bases are shared with TRBD2. The V gene end was trimmed by 4 bases and the J gene end by 0 bases; junction bases not matched to a gene: 6. Germline-derived CDR1 and CDR2 are LGHNA and YSLEER. The CDR3 length is 17 residues. Here the CDR3 DNA reads TGCGCCAGCAGCCTCTATAGCGGGGGAACGAACACCGGGGAGCTGTTTTTT. Its translation is CASSLYSGGTNTGELFF.

This rearrangement joins TRBV4-1 to TRBJ2-4; 8 nucleotides align to TRBD1. This CDR3 region has 17 residues. Germline values: CDR1 MGHRA, CDR2 YSYEKL. V lost 4 bases, J lost 0 bases, and 8 bases stayed unmatched. The CDR3 protein is CASSRIGTGIAKNIQYF. Here the CDR3 DNA reads TGCGCCAGCAGCCGAATCGGGACAGGTATAGCCAAAAACATTCAGTACTTC.

DNA of the CDR3: TGCGCCAGCAGCCACGGTCCGCGCAGGGGAGATAACTATGGCTACACCTTC. Translation gives CASSHGPRRGDNYGYTF. This rearrangement joins TRBV4-1 to TRBJ1-2; maybe TRBD1 (6 bases). From germline, CDR1 is MGHRA and CDR2 YSYEKL. This CDR3 has 17 residues. V lost 3 bases and J lost 1, with 18 bases in between.

V usage is TRBV27 and J usage is TRBJ2-1, with 11 bases identical to TRBD2. CDR1 and CDR2 from the germline V gene are MNHEY and SMNVEV (reference sequence). The length of the CDR3 is 16 residues. V was pared by 5 bases and J by 12 bases, with 15 bases of the junction left unmatched. This CDR3 reads CASSPKLAGDRLGQFF. The CDR3 DNA sequence: TGTGCCAGCAGTCCCAAACTAGCGGGAGATAGGTTGGGGCAGTTCTTC.

The chain recombines TRBV7-7 with TRBJ1-1; D not resolved. Per the germline V gene, CDR1 is SSHAT and CDR2 is FNYEAQ (reference sequence). The CDR3 has 13 amino acids. V shed 4 bases and J shed 2 bases, with 8 bases lying between them. CDR3 loop: CASSSHINTEAFF. The CDR3 coding sequence is TGTGCCAGCAGCTCCCACATAAACACTGAAGCTTTCTTT.

V is TRBV7-2 and J is TRBJ1-1; TRBD1 agrees at 7 bases. The CDR3 extends over 14 amino acids. Germline-derived CDR1 and CDR2 are SGHTA and FQGNSA. The V segment lost 0 bases and the J segment 6 bases; nucleotides outside the gene matches: 4. Written as DNA, the CDR3 is TGTGCCAGCAGCTTAGCGAGACAGGGCTCTGAAGCTTTCTTT. Protein sequence: CASSLARQGSEAFF.

The rearrangement joins TRBV6-1 to TRBJ2-7; D call uncertain. In germline, CDR1 is MNHNS, CDR2 SASEGT. The CDR3 runs 12 residues. V gave up 6 bases and J gave up 0 bases, with 6 bases separating them. In DNA form, the CDR3 reads TGTGCCAGCAGAGACATCTCCTACGAGCAGTACTTC. As protein: CASRDISYEQYF.

The chain couples TRBV4-1 to TRBJ2-5; 8 positions match TRBD1. The J call may be faulty, since TRBJ2-7 better matches the DNA end. Germline V lookup: CDR1 MGHRA, CDR2 YSYEKL. This CDR3 is built from 15 residues. The CDR3: CASSQGWDRPYEQYF. CDR3 DNA sequence: TGCGCCAGCAGCCAAGGATGGGACAGGCCCTACGAGCAGTACTTC.

The J gene is TRBJ1-5, the V gene TRBV2; possibly TRBD1 for D (6 bases). V was shortened by 3 bases and J by 4 bases, with 13 bases between the two germline ends. The CDR3 length is 15 residues. CDR1 and CDR2 (germline): SNHLY, FYNNEI. Here the CDR3 reads CASSEAGAGNQPQHF. For the CDR3, the DNA is TGTGCCAGCAGTGAGGCGGGGGCAGGGAATCAGCCCCAGCATTTT.

This rearrangement joins TRBV28 to TRBJ1-2, with D unresolved. V shed 8 bases and J shed 2 bases, with 9 bases lying between them. CDR3 length equals 12 residues. Germline assignment: CDR1 MDHEN and CDR2 SYDVKM. The CDR3 nucleotides are TGTGCCAGCCTAGTAGCGAACTATGGCTACACCTTC. It yields the protein CASLVANYGYTF.